The 18 T cell receptor beta chains below come from one sample, sequenced in a study of blood T cell repertoires in COVID-19. Some clones are missing from TCRdb's copy, which holds only in-frame ones; the method was immunoSEQ multiplex PCR. Of about 85,000 clones listed, roughly nine tenths were seen once; the top ten hold approximately 2.2%. Sequenced: peripheral blood. The source is a man in his forties or fifties with acute or convalescent COVID-19.

The gene calls are TRBV19 and TRBJ1-4; 10 bases align to TRBD1. The CDR3 covers 14 residues. CDR1 LNHDA and CDR2 SQIVND come from the germline V gene (reference sequence). V was pared by 5 bases and J by 8 bases, with 5 bases of the junction left unmatched. CDR3 sequence (DNA): TGTGCCAGTAGTGTGGGACAGGGGAGAGAAAAACTGTTTTTT. This codes for CASSVGQGREKLFF.

V gene TRBV6-2 or TRBV6-3 combines with J gene TRBJ2-3; 9 positions match TRBD2. This CDR3 is 15 amino acids long. J was trimmed by 4 bases and V by 5 bases; bases with no gene match: 7. The germline V gene has CDR1 MNHEY and CDR2 SVGEGT. The CDR3 DNA reads TGTGCCAGCAGTGTGCGGGGGGGCCAGGCAGATACGCAGTATTTT. Amino acid sequence: CASSVRGGQADTQYF.

This clone occurred a few times. The chain carries TRBV2 and TRBJ1-6; a possible D gene is TRBD1 (5 bases). CDR1 SNHLY and CDR2 FYNNEI come from the germline V gene. V was pared by 0 bases and J by 9 bases, with 18 bases between. CDR3 length: 17 residues. The CDR3 DNA reads TGTGCCAGCAGTGAAGCAGGTTGGGGGGACTCTAGTTCACCCCTCCACTTT. Residues: CASSEAGWGDSSSPLHF.

The chain employs TRBV18 and TRBJ1-5; tentative D call: TRBD1 (5 bases). Deletions cut 6 bases from V and 4 bases from J, with 19 bases between. This CDR3 spans 16 amino acids. CDR1 KGHSH and CDR2 LQKENI come from the germline V gene. CDR3 region: CASSPGEGRSNQPQHF. The DNA of the CDR3 is TGTGCCAGCTCCCCGGGGGAGGGCCGGTCGAATCAGCCCCAGCATTTT.

The gene calls are TRBV9 and TRBJ2-1; 7 bases are shared with TRBD1. Unmatched junction bases numbered 10, after V lost 6 bases and J lost 7 bases. The CDR3 extends over 14 amino acids. Germline V lookup: CDR1 SGDLS, CDR2 YYNGEE. The CDR3 nucleotides read TGTGCCAGCACCAAGAGACAGGGAGTAAATGAGCAGTTCTTC. Translation: CASTKRQGVNEQFF.

This chain uses TRBV28 with TRBJ2-7, with 10 bases fitting TRBD2. This CDR3 is 15 amino acids long. J lost 2 bases, V lost 1 base, and 2 bases had no gene match. Germline CDR1 MDHEN, CDR2 SYDVKM. The CDR3 region is CASSLLLAGAYEQYF. The CDR3 coding sequence is TGTGCCAGCAGTTTATTGCTAGCGGGAGCCTACGAGCAGTACTTC.

This clone was detected once. This rearrangement joins TRBV5-1 to TRBJ1-4; TRBD1 is a possible D gene (6 bases). Trimming removed 4 bases at V and 6 bases at J, with 16 bases between. Germline V gene lookup returns CDR1 SGHRS and CDR2 YFSETQ. The CDR3 is 15 amino acids. The CDR3 spells CASSPQGSVDEKLFF. CDR3 bases: TGCGCCAGCAGCCCCCAGGGGTCTGTGGATGAAAAACTGTTTTTT.

This clone came up a few times. The chain links TRBV7-2 to TRBJ1-4; TRBD1 matches 8 bases. CDR3 size: 15 residues. Germline V lookup: CDR1 SGHTA, CDR2 FQGNSA. V lost 3 bases to trimming and J lost 5 bases; unmatched junction nucleotides: 5. This CDR3 is CASSFDRGGNEKLFF. The CDR3 DNA sequence: TGTGCCAGCAGCTTCGACAGGGGCGGAAATGAAAAACTGTTTTTT. The variable domain in full, with the rest retrieved from reference TRBV7-2 and TRBJ1-4, is GAGVSQSPSNKVTEKGKDVELRCDPISGHTALYWYRQSLGQGLEFLIYFQGNSAPDKSGLPSDRFSAERTGGSVSTLTIQRTQQEDSAVYLCASSFDRGGNEKLFFGSGTQLSVL.

The rearrangement joins TRBV24-1 to TRBJ2-3, with D perhaps TRBD2 (6 bases). CDR3 size: 13 residues. Germline CDR1 and CDR2: KGHDR and SFDVKD. V was trimmed by 12 bases and J by 2 bases, leaving 14 bases between them. CDR3: CAVQGLFTDTQYF. The CDR3 coding sequence is TGTGCCGTCCAGGGACTTTTCACAGATACGCAGTATTTT.

V usage is TRBV6-5 and J usage is TRBJ1-4, with D maybe TRBD1 (5 bases). Germline V gene lookup returns CDR1 MNHEY and CDR2 SVGAGI. This CDR3 is built from 14 residues. V lost 6 bases, J lost 6 bases, and 14 bases lay in between. This chain's CDR3 is CASSMLRGDEKLFF. In DNA, the CDR3 is TGTGCCAGCAGCATGCTTAGGGGTGATGAAAAACTGTTTTTT.

V gene TRBV3-1 (or the pseudogene TRBV3-2) combines with J gene TRBJ1-4; TRBD1 agrees at 8 bases. CDR3 size: 15 residues. Germline V gene data show CDR1 as LGHDT and CDR2 as YNNKEL (reference sequence). The junction had 7 bases not matched to a gene; V was cut back by 6 bases and J by 4 bases. CDR3 nucleotide sequence: TGTGCCAGCAGACCTGGGGACAGGTTTAATGAAAAACTGTTTTTT. It is translated as CASRPGDRFNEKLFF.

The chain employs TRBV5-6 and TRBJ2-3, with 10 nucleotides matching TRBD2. CDR3 length: 16 amino acids. Germline CDR1 SGHDT, CDR2 YYEEEE. Trimming at V came to 0 bases and at J to 4 bases, leaving 5 bases not matched to a gene. This chain's CDR3 is CASSLVQRGGSDTQYF. As DNA, the CDR3 is TGTGCCAGCAGCTTGGTGCAGCGGGGGGGATCAGATACGCAGTATTTT.

The gene calls are TRBV7-3 and TRBJ1-6; no clear D. Looked up from germline, CDR1 is SGHTA and CDR2 is FQGTGA. The CDR3 has 14 residues. Trimming left V 6 bases short and J 5 bases short, with 11 bases between. CDR3 in amino acids: CASSRDGDNSPLHF. In nucleotides, the CDR3 is TGTGCCAGCAGTCGAGACGGGGATAATTCACCCCTCCACTTT. The whole variable domain, filled in from reference TRBV7-3 and TRBJ1-6, reads GAGVSQTPSNKVTEKGKYVELRCDPISGHTALYWYRQSLGQGPEFLIYFQGTGAADDSGLPNDRFFAVRPEGSVSTLKIQRTERGDSAVYLCASSRDGDNSPLHFGNGTRLTVT.

The chain is built from TRBV19 and TRBJ1-2; 9 bases map to TRBD1. The trim removed 7 bases at V and 8 bases at J, leaving 14 bases unmatched. Germline V gene sequence: CDR1 LNHDA, CDR2 SQIVND (reference sequence). This CDR3 region has 15 residues. In nucleotides, the CDR3 is TGTGCCAGTACTATTGGGTGGACAGGGGAAGGAGGCTACACCTTC. Residues: CASTIGWTGEGGYTF. Looking up the rest from reference TRBV19 and TRBJ1-2 gives the full variable domain: DGGITQSPKYLFRKEGQNVTLSCEQNLNHDAMYWYRQDPGQGLRLIYYSQIVNDFQKGDIAEGYSVSREKKESFPLTVTSAQKNPTAFYLCASTIGWTGEGGYTFGSGTRLTVV.

This clone was observed a single time. The chain is built from TRBV19 and TRBJ2-7; D is possibly TRBD1 (6 bases). The germline V and J ends were trimmed by 3 bases and 3 bases, with 9 bases remaining between them. Germline V lookup: CDR1 LNHDA, CDR2 SQIVND (reference sequence). The CDR3 has 13 amino acids. CDR3 DNA: TGTGCCAGTAGTATGGGGGACAACTACGAGCAGTACTTC. Translation: CASSMGDNYEQYF.

This clone was picked up one time. This rearrangement joins TRBV5-6 to TRBJ2-5; 7 nucleotides line up with TRBD2. The CDR3 runs 16 residues. The V gene's germline CDR1 is SGHDT and CDR2 YYEEEE. Trimming at V came to 2 bases and at J to 5 bases, leaving 12 bases not matched to a gene. Written as DNA, the CDR3 is TGTGCCAGCAGCTTATTCCTAAGCGGGGCGGGGGAGACCCAGTACTTC. Translation: CASSLFLSGAGETQYF.

The CDR3 here is CASSKTGTGDYEQYF. In nucleotides, the CDR3 is TGTGCCAGCAGTAAGACCGGGACAGGGGACTACGAGCAGTACTTC. The V call is TRBV11-3, the J call TRBJ2-7; the match to TRBD1 covers 10 bases. After removal of 6 bases from V and 3 bases from J, the junction contained 8 bases not matched to a gene. Per the germline V gene, CDR1 is SGHNT and CDR2 is YENEEA. This CDR3 has 15 amino acids.

The V call is TRBV7-9, the J call TRBJ1-2, with D possibly matching TRBD1 (6 bases). CDR1 is SEHNR and CDR2 is FQNEAQ in the germline V gene (reference sequence). Trimming stripped 4 bases from V and 4 bases from J, with 13 bases between. The CDR3 is 14 amino acids. CDR3 amino acids: CASSYSTQGYGYTF. Here the CDR3 DNA reads TGTGCCAGCAGCTACTCAACACAGGGCTATGGCTACACCTTC.